This TCR beta chain was recovered during a study of CD8+ T cells in alopecia areata. Study-level background: Those treated were given oral tofacitinib at 5 to 10 mg twice daily.

The sequencing template was cDNA reverse transcribed from extracted RNA. The method was immunoSEQ multiplex PCR; TCRdb's version includes in-frame clones alone and lacks a portion of them. Of roughly 11,000 clones in the sample, approximately 60% were seen once. J lost 0 bases, V lost 4 bases, and 6 bases had no gene match. CDR1 is SGHNT and CDR2 is YYREEE in the germline V gene (reference sequence). This CDR3 region has 15 residues. Lesional scalp punch biopsies and peripheral blood came from alopecia areata patients. What was sequenced was skin. This chain uses TRBV5-4 with TRBJ2-7, with 8 bases aligning to TRBD1. The sequence was collected from a human donor with alopecia areata. The DNA of the CDR3 is TGTGCCAGCAGCCAAGGACAGGGTCTCTCCTACGAGCAGTACTTC. Translating gives CASSQGQGLSYEQYF.